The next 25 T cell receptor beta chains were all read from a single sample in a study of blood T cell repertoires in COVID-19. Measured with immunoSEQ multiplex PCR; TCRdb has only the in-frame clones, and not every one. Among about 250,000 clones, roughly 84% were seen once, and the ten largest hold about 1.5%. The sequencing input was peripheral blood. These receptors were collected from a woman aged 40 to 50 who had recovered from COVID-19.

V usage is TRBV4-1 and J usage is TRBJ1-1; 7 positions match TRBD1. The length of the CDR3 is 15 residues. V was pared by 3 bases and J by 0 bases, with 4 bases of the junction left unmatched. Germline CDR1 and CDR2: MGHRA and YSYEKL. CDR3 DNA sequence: TGCGCCAGCAGCCATCGCAGGGGGTTGAACACTGAAGCTTTCTTT. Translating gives CASSHRRGLNTEAFF.

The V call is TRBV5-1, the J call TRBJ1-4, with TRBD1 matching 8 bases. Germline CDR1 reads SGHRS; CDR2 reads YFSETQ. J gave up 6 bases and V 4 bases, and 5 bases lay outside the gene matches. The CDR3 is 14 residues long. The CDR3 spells CASSQGQVDEKLFF. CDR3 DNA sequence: TGCGCCAGCAGCCAGGGACAGGTCGATGAAAAACTGTTTTTT.

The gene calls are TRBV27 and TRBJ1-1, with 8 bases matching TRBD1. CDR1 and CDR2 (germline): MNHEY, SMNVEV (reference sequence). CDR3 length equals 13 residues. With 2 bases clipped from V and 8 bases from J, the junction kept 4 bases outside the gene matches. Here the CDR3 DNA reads TGTGCCAGCAGTTTAGACAGGGGAATAGAAGCTTTCTTT. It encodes CASSLDRGIEAFF.

CDR3 nucleotide sequence: TGCGCCAGCAGCCAAGATTGGATGAAGGGGGCAAGGATAATCACTGAAGCTTTCTTT. This encodes CASSQDWMKGARIITEAFF. The chain employs TRBV4-1 and TRBJ1-1; 7 bases line up with TRBD1. Trimming cost V 0 bases and J 4 bases; bases outside gene matches: 17. The length of the CDR3 is 19 residues. Germline CDR1 MGHRA, CDR2 YSYEKL.

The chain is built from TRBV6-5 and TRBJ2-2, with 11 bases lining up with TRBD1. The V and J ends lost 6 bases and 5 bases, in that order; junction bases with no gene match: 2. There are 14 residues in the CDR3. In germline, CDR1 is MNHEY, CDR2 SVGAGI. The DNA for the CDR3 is TGTGCCAGCAGGGACAGGGGGCGAACCGGGGAGCTGTTTTTT. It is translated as CASRDRGRTGELFF.

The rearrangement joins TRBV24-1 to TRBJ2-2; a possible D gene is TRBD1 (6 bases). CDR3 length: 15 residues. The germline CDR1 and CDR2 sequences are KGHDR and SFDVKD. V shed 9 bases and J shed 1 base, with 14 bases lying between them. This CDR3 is CATQGPVQNTGELFF. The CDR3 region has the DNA TGTGCCACCCAGGGGCCGGTCCAGAACACCGGGGAGCTGTTTTTT.

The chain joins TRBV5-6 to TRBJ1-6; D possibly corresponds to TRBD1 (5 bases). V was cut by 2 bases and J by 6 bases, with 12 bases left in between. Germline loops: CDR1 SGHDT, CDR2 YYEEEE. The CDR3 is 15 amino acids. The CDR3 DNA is TGTGCCAGCAGCTTAGGGCAGGGTATTAATTCACCCCTCCACTTT. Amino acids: CASSLGQGINSPLHF.

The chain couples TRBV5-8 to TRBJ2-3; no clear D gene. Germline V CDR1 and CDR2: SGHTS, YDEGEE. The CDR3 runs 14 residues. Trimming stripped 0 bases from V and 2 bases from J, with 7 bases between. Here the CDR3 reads CASSLGVHTDTQYF. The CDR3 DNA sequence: TGTGCCAGCAGCTTGGGTGTCCACACAGATACGCAGTATTTT. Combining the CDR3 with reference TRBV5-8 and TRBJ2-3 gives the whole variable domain EAGVTQSPTHLIKTRGQQATLRCSPISGHTSVYWYQQALGLGLQFLLWYDEGEERNRGNFPPRFSGRQFPNYSSELNVNALELEDSALYLCASSLGVHTDTQYFGPGTRLTVL.

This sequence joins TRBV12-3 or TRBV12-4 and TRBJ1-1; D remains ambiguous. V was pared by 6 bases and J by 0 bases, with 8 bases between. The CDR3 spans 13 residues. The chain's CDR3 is CASRMGLNTEAFF. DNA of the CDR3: TGTGCCAGCAGGATGGGCCTGAACACTGAAGCTTTCTTT.

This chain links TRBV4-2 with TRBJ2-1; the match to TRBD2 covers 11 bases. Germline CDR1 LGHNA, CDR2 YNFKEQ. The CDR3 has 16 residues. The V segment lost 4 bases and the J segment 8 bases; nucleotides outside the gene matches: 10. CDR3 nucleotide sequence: TGTGCCAGCAGCCGAGATAGCGGGGGGGCTTACTATGAGCAGTTCTTC. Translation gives CASSRDSGGAYYEQFF.

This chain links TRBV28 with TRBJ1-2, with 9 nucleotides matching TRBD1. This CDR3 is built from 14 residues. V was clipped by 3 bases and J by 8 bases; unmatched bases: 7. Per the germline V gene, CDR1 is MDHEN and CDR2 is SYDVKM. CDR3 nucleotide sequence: TGTGCCAGCAGTTTTTCGGGACAGGGAAGGGGCTACACCTTC. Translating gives CASSFSGQGRGYTF.

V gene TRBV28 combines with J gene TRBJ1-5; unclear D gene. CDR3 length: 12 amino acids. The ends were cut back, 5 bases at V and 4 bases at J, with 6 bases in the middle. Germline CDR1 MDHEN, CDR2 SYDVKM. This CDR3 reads CASSLINQPQHF. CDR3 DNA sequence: TGTGCCAGCAGTCTTATAAATCAGCCCCAGCATTTT.

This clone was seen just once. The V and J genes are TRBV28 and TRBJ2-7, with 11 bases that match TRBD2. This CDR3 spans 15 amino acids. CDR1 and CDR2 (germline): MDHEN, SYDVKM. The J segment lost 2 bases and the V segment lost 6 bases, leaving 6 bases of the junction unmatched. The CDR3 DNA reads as TGTGCCAGCAGCCAACTAGCGGGGGTCCCCTACGAGCAGTACTTC. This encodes CASSQLAGVPYEQYF.

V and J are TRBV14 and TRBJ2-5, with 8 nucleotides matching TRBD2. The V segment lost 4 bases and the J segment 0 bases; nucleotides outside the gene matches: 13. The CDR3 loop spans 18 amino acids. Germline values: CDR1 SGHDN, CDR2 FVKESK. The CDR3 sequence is CASSPRRASGRYQETQYF. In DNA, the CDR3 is TGTGCCAGCAGCCCTCGCAGGGCTAGCGGGCGGTACCAAGAGACCCAGTACTTC. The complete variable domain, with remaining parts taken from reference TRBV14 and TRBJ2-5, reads EAGVTQFPSHSVIEKGQTVTLRCDPISGHDNLYWYRRVMGKEIKFLLHFVKESKQDESGMPNNRFLAERTGGTYSTLKVQPAELEDSGVYFCASSPRRASGRYQETQYFGPGTRLLVL.

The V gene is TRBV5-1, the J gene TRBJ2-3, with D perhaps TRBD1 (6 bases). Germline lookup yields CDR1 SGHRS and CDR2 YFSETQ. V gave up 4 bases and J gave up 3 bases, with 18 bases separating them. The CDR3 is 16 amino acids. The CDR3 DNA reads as TGCGCCAGCAGCCTTAGGACAGAACCTAATACAGATACGCAGTATTTT. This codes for CASSLRTEPNTDTQYF.

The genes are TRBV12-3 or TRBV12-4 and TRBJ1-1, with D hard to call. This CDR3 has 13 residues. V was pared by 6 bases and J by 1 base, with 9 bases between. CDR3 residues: CASSWRSNTEAFF. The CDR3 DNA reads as TGTGCCAGCAGCTGGAGGTCGAACACTGAAGCTTTCTTT.

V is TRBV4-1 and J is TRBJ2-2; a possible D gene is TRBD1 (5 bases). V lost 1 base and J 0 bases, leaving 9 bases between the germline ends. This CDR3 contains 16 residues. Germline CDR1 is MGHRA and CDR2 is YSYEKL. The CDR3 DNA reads TGCGCCAGCAGCCAAGGCGTGACAGCGAACACCGGGGAGCTGTTTTTT. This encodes CASSQGVTANTGELFF.

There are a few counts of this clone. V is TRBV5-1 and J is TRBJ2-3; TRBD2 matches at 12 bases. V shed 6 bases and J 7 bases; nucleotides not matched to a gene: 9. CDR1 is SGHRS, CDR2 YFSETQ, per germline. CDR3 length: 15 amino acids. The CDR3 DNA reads TGCGCCAGCACCCGGACTAGCGGGGTTGAAAATACGCAGTATTTT. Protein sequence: CASTRTSGVENTQYF.

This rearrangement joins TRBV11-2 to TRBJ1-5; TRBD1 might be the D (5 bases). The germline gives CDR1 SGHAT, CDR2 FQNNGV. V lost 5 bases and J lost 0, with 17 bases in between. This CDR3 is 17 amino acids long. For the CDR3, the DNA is TGTGCCAGCAGCACAACTGGGGAAAGGGGTAGCAATCAGCCCCAGCATTTT. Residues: CASSTTGERGSNQPQHF.

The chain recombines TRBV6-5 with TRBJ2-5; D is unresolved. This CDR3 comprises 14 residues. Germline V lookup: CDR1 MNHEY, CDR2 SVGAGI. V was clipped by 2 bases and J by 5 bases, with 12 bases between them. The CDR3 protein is CASSYAHLTETQYF. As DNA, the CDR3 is TGTGCCAGCAGTTACGCGCACTTGACTGAGACCCAGTACTTC.

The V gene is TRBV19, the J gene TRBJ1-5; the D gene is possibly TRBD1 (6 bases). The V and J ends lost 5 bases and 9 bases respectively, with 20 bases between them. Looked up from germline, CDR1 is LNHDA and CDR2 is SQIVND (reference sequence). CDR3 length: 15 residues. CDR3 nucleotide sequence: TGTGCCAGTAGTTTCCGGGACACCATAATCCTGCCCCAGCATTTT. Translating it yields CASSFRDTIILPQHF. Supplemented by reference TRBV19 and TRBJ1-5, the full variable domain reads DGGITQSPKYLFRKEGQNVTLSCEQNLNHDAMYWYRQDPGQGLRLIYYSQIVNDFQKGDIAEGYSVSREKKESFPLTVTSAQKNPTAFYLCASSFRDTIILPQHFGDGTRLSIL.

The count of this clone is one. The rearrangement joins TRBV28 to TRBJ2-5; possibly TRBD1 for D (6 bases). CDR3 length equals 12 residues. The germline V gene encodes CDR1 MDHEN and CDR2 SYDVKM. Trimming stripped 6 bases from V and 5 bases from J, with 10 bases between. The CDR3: CASSRTVETQYF. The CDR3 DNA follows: TGTGCCAGCAGCCGGACAGTTGAGACCCAGTACTTC.

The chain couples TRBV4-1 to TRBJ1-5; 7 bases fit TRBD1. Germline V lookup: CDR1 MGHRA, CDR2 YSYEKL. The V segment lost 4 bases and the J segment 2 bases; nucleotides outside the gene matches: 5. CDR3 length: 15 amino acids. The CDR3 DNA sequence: TGCGCCAGCAGCCGAGGTACAGGGGGCAATCAGCCCCAGCATTTT. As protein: CASSRGTGGNQPQHF.

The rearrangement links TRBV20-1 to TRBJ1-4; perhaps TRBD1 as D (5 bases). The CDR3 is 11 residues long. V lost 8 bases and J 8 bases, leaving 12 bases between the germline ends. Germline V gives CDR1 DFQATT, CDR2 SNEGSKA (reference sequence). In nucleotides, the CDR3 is TGCAGTATGCCTGGGGGGGAAAAACTGTTTTTT. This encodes CSMPGGEKLFF.

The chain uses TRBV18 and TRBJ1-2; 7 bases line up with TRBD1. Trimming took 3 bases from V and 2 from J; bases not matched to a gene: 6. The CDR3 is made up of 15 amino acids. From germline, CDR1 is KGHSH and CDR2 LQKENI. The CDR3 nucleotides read TGTGCCAGCTCACCTTCCGCGACAGGGAACTATGGCTACACCTTC. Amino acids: CASSPSATGNYGYTF.